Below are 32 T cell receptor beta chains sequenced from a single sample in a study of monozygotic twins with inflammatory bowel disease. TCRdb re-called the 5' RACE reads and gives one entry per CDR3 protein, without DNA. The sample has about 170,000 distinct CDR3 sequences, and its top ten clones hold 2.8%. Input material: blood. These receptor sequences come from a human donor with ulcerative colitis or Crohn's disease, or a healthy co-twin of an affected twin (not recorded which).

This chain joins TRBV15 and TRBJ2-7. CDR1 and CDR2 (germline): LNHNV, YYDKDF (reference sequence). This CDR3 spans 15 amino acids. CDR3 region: CATSRDVGLIGEQYF.

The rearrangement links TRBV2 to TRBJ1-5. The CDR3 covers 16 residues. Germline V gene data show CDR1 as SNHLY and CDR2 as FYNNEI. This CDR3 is CASRTEDYYSNQPQHF. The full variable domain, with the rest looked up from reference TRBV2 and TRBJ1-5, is EPEVTQTPSHQVTQMGQEVILRCVPISNHLYFYWYRQILGQKVEFLVSFYNNEISEKSEIFDDQFSVERPDGSNFTLKIRSTKLEDSAMYFCASRTEDYYSNQPQHFGDGTRLSIL.

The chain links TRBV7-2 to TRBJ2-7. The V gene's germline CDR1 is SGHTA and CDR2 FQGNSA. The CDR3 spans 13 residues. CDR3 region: CASSLGTTYEQYF.

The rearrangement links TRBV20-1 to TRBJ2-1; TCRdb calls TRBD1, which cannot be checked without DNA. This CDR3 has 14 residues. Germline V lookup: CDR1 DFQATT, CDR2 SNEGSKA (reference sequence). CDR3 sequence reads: CSARLGQGRNEQFF.

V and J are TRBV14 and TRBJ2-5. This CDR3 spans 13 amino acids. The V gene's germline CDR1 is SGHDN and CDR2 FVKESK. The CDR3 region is CASSQAISRAQYF.

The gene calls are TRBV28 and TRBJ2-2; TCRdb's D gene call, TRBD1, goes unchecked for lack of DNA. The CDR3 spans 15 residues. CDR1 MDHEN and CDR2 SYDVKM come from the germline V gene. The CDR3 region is CASSFHGMSIGELFF.

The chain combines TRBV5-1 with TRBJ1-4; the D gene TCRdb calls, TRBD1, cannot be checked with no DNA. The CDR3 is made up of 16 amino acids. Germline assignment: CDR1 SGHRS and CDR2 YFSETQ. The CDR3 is CASSWGMTGATEKLFF.

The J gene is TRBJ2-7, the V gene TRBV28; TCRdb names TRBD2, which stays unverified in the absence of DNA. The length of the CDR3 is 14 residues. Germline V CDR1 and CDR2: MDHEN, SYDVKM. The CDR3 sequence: CASSLWGGGSVAYF.

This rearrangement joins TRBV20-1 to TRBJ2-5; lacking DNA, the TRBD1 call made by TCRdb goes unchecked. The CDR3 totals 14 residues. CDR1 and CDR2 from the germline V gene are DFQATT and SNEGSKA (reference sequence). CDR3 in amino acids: CSARTGNVQETQYF.

CDR3 residues: CASSGQGGLLPSPYYGYTF. The chain carries TRBV27 and TRBJ1-2; there is no DNA to check the TCRdb D call of TRBD1. The germline V gene has CDR1 MNHEY and CDR2 SMNVEV (reference sequence). This CDR3 has 19 residues.

This chain's CDR3 is CAWTGGLSTDTQYF. The chain has TRBV30 and TRBJ2-3; the D call from TCRdb, TRBD1, cannot be confirmed without DNA. Germline V gives CDR1 GTSNPN, CDR2 SVGIG (reference sequence). The CDR3 has 14 amino acids.

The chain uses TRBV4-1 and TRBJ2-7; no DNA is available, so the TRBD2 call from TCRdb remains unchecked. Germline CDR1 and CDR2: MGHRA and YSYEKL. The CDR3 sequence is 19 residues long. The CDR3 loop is CASSHQALAGGPFSYEQYF.

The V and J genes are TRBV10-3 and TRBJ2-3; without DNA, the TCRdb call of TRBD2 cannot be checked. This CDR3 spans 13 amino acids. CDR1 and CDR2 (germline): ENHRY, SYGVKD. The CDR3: CAISARESDTQYF.

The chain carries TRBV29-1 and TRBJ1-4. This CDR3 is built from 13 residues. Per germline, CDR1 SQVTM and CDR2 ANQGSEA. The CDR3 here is CSVAGRANEKLFF. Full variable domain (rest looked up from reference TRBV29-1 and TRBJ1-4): SAVISQKPSRDICQRGTSLTIQCQVDSQVTMMFWYRQQPGQSLTLIATANQGSEATYESGFVIDKFPISRPNLTFSTLTVSNMSPEDSSIYLCSVAGRANEKLFFGSGTQLSVL.

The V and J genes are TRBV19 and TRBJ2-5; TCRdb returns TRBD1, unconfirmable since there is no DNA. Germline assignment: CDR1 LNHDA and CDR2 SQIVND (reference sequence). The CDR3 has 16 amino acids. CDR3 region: CASSPGMRGGEETQYF.

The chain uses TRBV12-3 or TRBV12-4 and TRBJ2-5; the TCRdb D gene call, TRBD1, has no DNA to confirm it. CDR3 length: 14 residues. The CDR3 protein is CASNSRGRRETQYF.

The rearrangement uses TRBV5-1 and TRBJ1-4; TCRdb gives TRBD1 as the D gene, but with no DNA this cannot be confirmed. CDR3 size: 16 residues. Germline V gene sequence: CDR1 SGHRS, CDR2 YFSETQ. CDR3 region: CASSLDRTGRNEKLFF. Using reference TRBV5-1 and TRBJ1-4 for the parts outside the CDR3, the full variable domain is KAGVTQTPRYLIKTRGQQVTLSCSPISGHRSVSWYQQTPGQGLQFLFEYFSETQRNKGNFPGRFSGRQFSNSRSEMNVSTLELGDSALYLCASSLDRTGRNEKLFFGSGTQLSVL.

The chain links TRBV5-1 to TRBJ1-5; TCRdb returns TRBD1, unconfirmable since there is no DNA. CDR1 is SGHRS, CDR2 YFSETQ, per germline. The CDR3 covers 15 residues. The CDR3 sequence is CASSPGQSQNQPQHF.

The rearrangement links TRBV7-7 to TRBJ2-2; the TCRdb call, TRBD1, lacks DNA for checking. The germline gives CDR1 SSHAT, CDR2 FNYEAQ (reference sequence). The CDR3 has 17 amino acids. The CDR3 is CASSLPPGSRRTGELFF.

The chain's CDR3 is CASLASGSGDEQYF. The chain has TRBV28 and TRBJ2-7; TCRdb's D call of TRBD2 is untestable without DNA. Per germline, CDR1 MDHEN and CDR2 SYDVKM. The CDR3 has 14 residues.

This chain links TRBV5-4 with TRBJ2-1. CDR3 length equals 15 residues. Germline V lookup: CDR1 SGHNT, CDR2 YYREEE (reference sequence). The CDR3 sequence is CASSLLEGGPQEQFF.

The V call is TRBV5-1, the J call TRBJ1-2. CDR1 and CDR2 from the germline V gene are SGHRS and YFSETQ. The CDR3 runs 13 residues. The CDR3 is CASSMGLDYGYTF.

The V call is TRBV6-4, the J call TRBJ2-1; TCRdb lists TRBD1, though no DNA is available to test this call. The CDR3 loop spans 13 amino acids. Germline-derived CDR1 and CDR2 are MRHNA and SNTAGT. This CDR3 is CASRRDRTGEQFF.

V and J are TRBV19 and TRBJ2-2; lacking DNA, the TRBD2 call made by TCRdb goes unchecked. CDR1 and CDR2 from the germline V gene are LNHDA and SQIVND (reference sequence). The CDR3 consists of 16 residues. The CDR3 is CASSKRRATGLGELFF.

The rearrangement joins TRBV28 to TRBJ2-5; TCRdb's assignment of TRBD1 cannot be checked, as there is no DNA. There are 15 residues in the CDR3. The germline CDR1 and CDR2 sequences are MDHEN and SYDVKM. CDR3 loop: CASSNGGLLVETQYF.

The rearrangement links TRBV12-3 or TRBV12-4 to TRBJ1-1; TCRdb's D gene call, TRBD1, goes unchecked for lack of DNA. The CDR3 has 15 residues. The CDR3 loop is CASSFARTGNTEAFF.

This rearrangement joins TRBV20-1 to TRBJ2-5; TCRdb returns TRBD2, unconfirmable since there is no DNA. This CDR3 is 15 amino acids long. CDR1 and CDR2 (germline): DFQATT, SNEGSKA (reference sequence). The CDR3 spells CSARDGTSAQETQYF.

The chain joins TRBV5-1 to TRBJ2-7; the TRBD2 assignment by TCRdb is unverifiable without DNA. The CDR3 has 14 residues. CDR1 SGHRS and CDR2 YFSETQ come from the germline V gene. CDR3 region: CASSAAGLVYEQYF.

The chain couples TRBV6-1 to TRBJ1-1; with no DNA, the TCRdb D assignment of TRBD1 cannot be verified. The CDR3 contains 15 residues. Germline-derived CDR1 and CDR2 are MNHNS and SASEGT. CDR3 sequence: CASMGLTRGRTEAFF.

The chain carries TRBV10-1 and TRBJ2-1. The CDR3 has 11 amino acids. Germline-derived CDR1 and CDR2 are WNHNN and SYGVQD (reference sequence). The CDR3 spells CASSEKYVQFF.

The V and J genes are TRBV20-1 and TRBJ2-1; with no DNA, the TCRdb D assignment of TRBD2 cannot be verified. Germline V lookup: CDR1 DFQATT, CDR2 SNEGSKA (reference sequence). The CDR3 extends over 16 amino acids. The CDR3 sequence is CSAETSAQTLANEQFF.

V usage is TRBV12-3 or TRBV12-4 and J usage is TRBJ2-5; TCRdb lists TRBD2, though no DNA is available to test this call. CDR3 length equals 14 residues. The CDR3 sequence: CASSYYAGAGTQYF.